This entry lists 27 T cell receptor beta chains sequenced from one sample in a study of response to subunit inactivated influenza vaccine. Using its own MiXCR run on the RT-PCR reads, TCRdb lists one record per CDR3 protein. The table shows more than 450,000 distinct CDR3 sequences, with over 9% occurring only once. The data were also submitted as part of a second study, on T cells expressing NK-cell markers. This second study says: What made the TCR beta cDNA was 5'RACE template switching with UMIs.

Source: PBMCs from blood, taken on the day of vaccination. All receptors derive from a man aged 45 to 65 who received an inactivated influenza vaccine.

This clonotype turned up a few times. CDR3 region: CASSPDRGLSLYEQYF. CDR3 coding DNA: TGTGCCAGCAGTCCGGATCGCGGCCTTTCCCTTTACGAGCAGTACTTC. The chain links TRBV12-3 or TRBV12-4 to TRBJ2-7; D remains ambiguous. CDR3 length equals 16 residues. V lost 5 bases and J lost 4, with 21 bases in between.

This chain uses TRBV5-1 with TRBJ2-1; the D gene is possibly TRBD2 (5 bases). The length of the CDR3 is 16 residues. Trimming cost V 0 bases and J 5 bases, with 15 bases left between them. Germline V gene data show CDR1 as SGHRS and CDR2 as YFSETQ. This CDR3 reads CASSLGLARLNNEQFF. CDR3 DNA: TGCGCCAGCAGCTTGGGGCTAGCCCGCTTGAACAATGAGCAGTTCTTC.

There are a few counts of this clonotype. The gene calls are TRBV18 and TRBJ2-3, with D possibly matching TRBD2 (5 bases). The CDR3 has 14 amino acids. Germline V gene lookup returns CDR1 KGHSH and CDR2 LQKENI. Trimming removed 5 bases from V and 4 bases from J, with 13 bases in between. DNA for the CDR3: TGTGCCAGCTCAGAACTAGAATCCGCAGATACGCAGTATTTT. It codes for CASSELESADTQYF.

This chain uses TRBV4-3 with TRBJ2-5; no clear D. From germline, CDR1 is LGHNA and CDR2 YSLEER. Between the trimmed V and J ends, which lost 1 base and 3 bases, there was a span of 6 bases. This CDR3 has 13 residues. CDR3 sequence reads: CASSQGSEETQYF. The CDR3 DNA is TGCGCCAGCAGCCAAGGGTCCGAAGAGACCCAGTACTTC.

This clonotype was detected a few times. The chain recombines TRBV4-3 with TRBJ2-6; D is undetermined. CDR3 size: 16 residues. Germline V gives CDR1 LGHNA, CDR2 YSLEER. Trimming left V 0 bases short and J 1 base short, with 7 bases between. CDR3 region: CASSQDPASGANVLTF. In DNA form, the CDR3 reads TGCGCCAGCAGCCAAGATCCAGCTTCTGGGGCCAACGTCCTGACTTTC.

This clonotype was detected only a few times. V is TRBV7-7 and J is TRBJ2-1, with D hard to call. V dropped 1 base and J dropped 7 bases, with 8 bases sitting between them. The germline gives CDR1 SSHAT, CDR2 FNYEAQ (reference sequence). The CDR3 totals 13 residues. The CDR3 region has the DNA TGTGCCAGCAGCTTAGATTACGGAAATGAGCAGTTCTTC. Translation gives CASSLDYGNEQFF.

The V and J genes are TRBV6-1 and TRBJ2-7; D is undetermined. V gave up 8 bases and J gave up 9 bases, with 29 bases separating them. Per germline, CDR1 MNHNS and CDR2 SASEGT. The CDR3 covers 16 residues. The CDR3 nucleotides are TGTGCCAGCTCTACTATACTAAGGCTACCACCCGATGGGCAGTACTTC. Translating it yields CASSTILRLPPDGQYF.

This clonotype was recorded many times. The chain joins TRBV24-1 to TRBJ2-5; 12 nucleotides match TRBD2. Looked up from germline, CDR1 is KGHDR and CDR2 is SFDVKD. With V trimmed by 2 bases and J by 4 bases, 4 bases remained unmatched. The CDR3 has 16 amino acids. The CDR3 is CATSDSPSGGAETQYF. CDR3 coding DNA: TGTGCCACCAGTGATTCCCCTAGCGGGGGGGCAGAGACCCAGTACTTC.

This clonotype was recorded a few times. The chain has TRBV24-1 and TRBJ2-1, with 14 bases aligning to TRBD2. In germline, CDR1 is KGHDR, CDR2 SFDVKD. V lost 3 bases, J lost 6 bases, and 9 bases stayed unmatched. The CDR3 spans 18 residues. CDR3 sequence: CATSDQSGLAGVGNEQFF. As DNA, the CDR3 is TGTGCCACCAGTGATCAGTCGGGACTAGCGGGAGTGGGCAATGAGCAGTTCTTC.

This clonotype has just a few counts. The chain uses TRBV20-1 and TRBJ2-7; D gene uncertain. The ends were cut back, 4 bases at V and 6 bases at J, with 7 bases in the middle. The CDR3 extends over 10 amino acids. Looked up from germline, CDR1 is DFQATT and CDR2 is SNEGSKA (reference sequence). For the CDR3, the DNA is TGCAGTGCTACAATGGGCGAGCAGTACTTC. Translation: CSATMGEQYF.

There are a few counts of this clonotype. J is TRBJ2-6 and V is TRBV12-3 or TRBV12-4; 11 bases line up with TRBD1. With 5 bases clipped from V and 2 bases from J, the junction kept 5 bases outside the gene matches. This CDR3 has 17 amino acids. As DNA, the CDR3 is TGTGCCAGCAGTCTCGGACAGGGGGCGACTGGGGCCAACGTCCTGACTTTC. Its protein product is CASSLGQGATGANVLTF.

V and J are TRBV7-2 and TRBJ2-5; TRBD1 matches 7 bases. Trimming removed 5 bases from V and 10 bases from J; junction bases left unmatched: 10. This CDR3 comprises 13 residues. CDR1 SGHTA and CDR2 FQGNSA come from the germline V gene. CDR3 protein: CASSRGQKGGQYF. In nucleotides, the CDR3 is TGTGCCAGCAGCCGGGGACAGAAAGGGGGCCAGTACTTC.

This clonotype occurred many times. The genes are TRBV9 and TRBJ1-2; 7 nucleotides line up with TRBD1. CDR3 length equals 15 residues. Losses at the gene ends were 3 bases for V and 4 bases for J; bases not matched to a gene: 9. The germline gives CDR1 SGDLS, CDR2 YYNGEE. In DNA, the CDR3 is TGTGCCAGCAGCGCCATACCCTCAGGGGGCTATGGCTACACCTTC. As protein: CASSAIPSGGYGYTF.

The rearrangement links TRBV24-1 to TRBJ2-5; the match to TRBD1 covers 9 bases. The CDR3 runs to 15 residues. Germline loops: CDR1 KGHDR, CDR2 SFDVKD. Germline trimming cut 3 bases from V and 4 bases from J; bases unmatched to any gene: 5. This CDR3 is CATSDLTGGGETQYF. DNA of the CDR3: TGTGCCACCAGTGATCTGACAGGGGGGGGAGAGACCCAGTACTTC.

The chain is built from TRBV12-5 and TRBJ2-2; D is uncertain. This CDR3 comprises 13 residues. Germline V gene data show CDR1 as LGHNT and CDR2 as FRNRAP. V was clipped by 1 base and J by 6 bases, with 6 bases between them. CDR3 bases: TGTGCTAGTGGTTTGGCCATCTCCGGGGAGCTGTTTTTT. This encodes CASGLAISGELFF. The complete variable domain, with remaining parts taken from reference TRBV12-5 and TRBJ2-2, reads DARVTQTPRHKVTEMGQEVTMRCQPILGHNTVFWYRQTMMQGLELLAYFRNRAPLDDSGMPKDRFSAEMPDATLATLKIQPSEPRDSAVYFCASGLAISGELFFGEGSRLTVL.

This clonotype was observed at least ten times. In nucleotides, the CDR3 is TGTGCCAGCAGTTTCAGGGGTAGCACAGATACGCAGTATTTT. This translates into CASSFRGSTDTQYF. The V gene is TRBV12-3 or TRBV12-4, the J gene TRBJ2-3; weak D call: TRBD1 (6 bases). The CDR3 runs to 14 residues. Trimming removed 3 bases from V and 0 bases from J, with 7 bases in between.

The chain combines TRBV28 with TRBJ2-7; perhaps TRBD1 as D (5 bases). V was clipped by 4 bases and J by 4 bases, with 14 bases between them. Germline V gene sequence: CDR1 MDHEN, CDR2 SYDVKM. This CDR3 comprises 14 residues. CDR3 sequence (DNA): TGTGCCAGCAGTTCGTCGACAGTTGGATACGAGCAGTACTTC. The encoded protein is CASSSSTVGYEQYF. Filled out from reference TRBV28 and TRBJ2-7, the complete variable domain reads DVKVTQSSRYLVKRTGEKVFLECVQDMDHENMFWYRQDPGLGLRLIYFSYDVKMKEKGDIPEGYSVSREKKERFSLILESASTNQTSMYLCASSSSTVGYEQYFGPGTRLTVT.

The chain combines TRBV11-1 with TRBJ2-1, with 7 bases matching TRBD1. CDR3 size: 19 residues. Looked up from germline, CDR1 is SGHAT and CDR2 is FQDESV (reference sequence). V lost 1 base, J lost 3 bases, and 15 bases stayed unmatched. The CDR3 is CASSLVSLYGTENYNEQFF. CDR3 in DNA: TGTGCCAGCAGCTTAGTGTCGTTATATGGGACAGAAAACTACAATGAGCAGTTCTTC.

This clonotype was found a few times. The V call is TRBV7-9, the J call TRBJ2-3; 11 positions match TRBD2. The CDR3 contains 15 residues. Germline lookup yields CDR1 SEHNR and CDR2 FQNEAQ (reference sequence). The J segment lost 7 bases and the V segment lost 6 bases, leaving 9 bases of the junction unmatched. This CDR3 is CASRFSGGAKNTQYF. CDR3 sequence (DNA): TGTGCCAGCAGGTTTAGCGGGGGGGCCAAGAATACGCAGTATTTT.

This chain joins TRBV12-3 or TRBV12-4 and TRBJ2-5; a weak D match, TRBD1 (5 bases). Trimming removed 0 bases at V and 1 base at J, with 12 bases between. The CDR3 loop spans 16 amino acids. CDR3 coding DNA: TGTGCCAGCAGTTTAGCAGGGGCTCACCGCCAAGAGACCCAGTACTTC. It translates to CASSLAGAHRQETQYF.

The rearrangement joins TRBV12-3 or TRBV12-4 to TRBJ2-2; 7 nucleotides align to TRBD1. Unmatched junction bases numbered 4, after V lost 6 bases and J lost 9 bases. The CDR3 is 12 residues long. The DNA for the CDR3 is TGTGCCAGCAGACCACAGGGGAGGGAGCTGTTTTTT. It codes for CASRPQGRELFF.

This clonotype was detected a few times. The CDR3 protein is CASSLSVRAGDSPLHF. The DNA of the CDR3 is TGTGCCAGCAGTTTATCGGTTCGGGCAGGGGATTCACCCCTCCACTTT. The V and J genes are TRBV27 and TRBJ1-6; tentative D call: TRBD1 (6 bases). The CDR3 loop spans 16 amino acids. Germline-derived CDR1 and CDR2 are MNHEY and SMNVEV (reference sequence). V lost 0 bases and J 8 bases, leaving 14 bases between the germline ends.

This clonotype was seen more than once but under ten times. This chain links TRBV24-1 with TRBJ2-1; TRBD2 aligns across 9 bases. The germline V gene encodes CDR1 KGHDR and CDR2 SFDVKD. The CDR3 consists of 17 residues. V was clipped by 3 bases and J by 3 bases; unmatched bases: 8. The CDR3 sequence is CATSDTPGLAVYNEQFF. CDR3 DNA sequence: TGTGCCACCAGTGATACCCCGGGACTAGCAGTCTACAATGAGCAGTTCTTC.

This chain links TRBV9 with TRBJ2-2, with D perhaps TRBD1 (6 bases). Between the trimmed V and J ends, which lost 3 bases and 7 bases, there was a span of 7 bases. There are 12 residues in the CDR3. The germline V gene has CDR1 SGDLS and CDR2 YYNGEE. CDR3 loop: CASSEDSGELFF. Here the CDR3 DNA reads TGTGCCAGCAGCGAGGACAGCGGGGAGCTGTTTTTT.

The rearrangement uses TRBV7-3 and TRBJ2-6, with D tentatively TRBD2 (6 bases). From germline, CDR1 is SGHTA and CDR2 FQGTGA. The CDR3 runs 16 residues. V lost 5 bases and J lost 1, with 12 bases in between. This CDR3 reads CASSQDGGSGANVLTF. The CDR3 region has the DNA TGTGCCAGCAGCCAGGATGGGGGGTCTGGGGCCAACGTCCTGACTTTC. Variable domain in full (rest from reference TRBV7-3 and TRBJ2-6): GAGVSQTPSNKVTEKGKYVELRCDPISGHTALYWYRQSLGQGPEFLIYFQGTGAADDSGLPNDRFFAVRPEGSVSTLKIQRTERGDSAVYLCASSQDGGSGANVLTFGAGSRLTVL.

CDR3 nucleotides: TGTGCCAGCAGTTCCAGCGGGAGAGGGTACGAGCAGTACTTC. This encodes CASSSSGRGYEQYF. This chain connects TRBV28 to TRBJ2-7; 8 nucleotides line up with TRBD2. V was clipped by 4 bases and J by 4 bases; unmatched bases: 6. Germline lookup yields CDR1 MDHEN and CDR2 SYDVKM. The CDR3 consists of 14 residues.

This clonotype appeared a few times. The rearrangement links TRBV15 to TRBJ1-1; D is possibly TRBD1 (5 bases). The length of the CDR3 is 14 residues. Trimming took 0 bases from V and 6 from J, leaving 11 bases between them. The germline gives CDR1 LNHNV, CDR2 YYDKDF (reference sequence). The CDR3 DNA follows: TGTGCCACCAGCAGAGATCTGAGGGGAGCTGAAGCTTTCTTT. It encodes CATSRDLRGAEAFF. Full variable domain (missing parts from reference TRBV15 and TRBJ1-1): DAMVIQNPRYQVTQFGKPVTLSCSQTLNHNVMYWYQQKSSQAPKLLFHYYDKDFNNEADTPDNFQSRRPNTSFCFLDIRSPGLGDTAMYLCATSRDLRGAEAFFGQGTRLTVV.